Below, one TCR beta chain is given with its context. This CDR3 comprises 13 residues. Trimming shortened V by 5 bases and J by 6 bases, and 12 bases separated the two germline ends. Germline lookup yields CDR1 KGHDR and CDR2 SFDVKD. The sample is drawn from a study of T cells in Graves' hyperthyroidism and ophthalmopathy. Amplified TCR beta CDR3 regions derived from RNA transcripts. With the HTBI primer set, the TCR CDR3 went through a first round of RT-PCR. TCRdb reprocessed the multiplex PCR reads with MiXCR, giving one entry per CDR3 protein. The table includes 700,000 to 850,000 distinct CDR3 sequences, under 45% detected once.

The sample consisted of blood. The genes are TRBV24-1 and TRBJ2-5; possible D gene TRBD1, 6 bases. The sequence was collected from a woman between 40 and 55 years old with Graves' hyperthyroidism. This chain's CDR3 is CATSGEQGKTQYF. CDR3 sequence (DNA): TGTGCCACCAGTGGAGAACAGGGCAAGACCCAGTACTTC.